Sequencing of this T cell receptor (beta chain) was carried out in a study of blood T cells in healthy people across ages. Study as a whole: Using template switching, researchers captured about one barcoded beta molecule for each two T cells.

Overall study findings and caveats: As age increased, TCR beta diversity per million T cells fell in a roughly linear fashion. Strong correlation was found linking TCR beta diversity to naive T cell percentage.

With regard to this clonotype: What it binds is unknown.

A second roughly 6 to 11 cycle PCR used barcoded and J-beta primers. Unique molecular identifiers of 12 random nucleotides labeled each cDNA. In TCRdb, the 5' RACE reads were re-called with MiXCR into one record per CDR3 protein. The sample gives about 1.5 million distinct CDR3 sequences, approximately 42% of which show up once; 4% is in the top ten. V was shortened by 2 bases and J by 1 base, with 8 bases between the two germline ends. The CDR3 covers 14 residues. Germline assignment: CDR1 SGDLS and CDR2 YYNGEE. V usage is TRBV9 and J usage is TRBJ2-3; D is unresolved. The clonotype was recovered from a woman in her late teens or twenties in good health. The sequenced material came from blood. Written as DNA, the CDR3 is TGTGCCAGCAGCGTCGCCGTTCGCACAGATACGCAGTATTTT. It specifies CASSVAVRTDTQYF.